Listed here are 28 T cell receptor beta chains from one sample, sequenced in a study of cytomegalovirus exposure and HLA in healthy donors. The PCR employed 60 Vbeta primers together with 13 Jbeta primers. Data came from immunoSEQ multiplex PCR; TCRdb stores just in-frame clones and leaves some out. The sample has approximately 190,000 clones, 82% seen once; the top ten hold around 1.7%. What was sequenced was PBMCs. The origin of the receptors is a woman under 30 in good health and CMV-seronegative.

The rearrangement uses TRBV7-2 and TRBJ2-5, with D possibly matching TRBD2 (5 bases). The length of the CDR3 is 15 residues. Germline V CDR1 and CDR2: SGHTA, FQGNSA. Trimming shortened V by 1 base and J by 7 bases, and 16 bases separated the two germline ends. Here the CDR3 DNA reads TGTGCCAGCAGCTTAGATCTGACTGGAACTAGGACCCAGTACTTC. It yields the protein CASSLDLTGTRTQYF.

This chain joins TRBV7-2 and TRBJ1-1; 7 bases are shared with TRBD1. Germline V gives CDR1 SGHTA, CDR2 FQGNSA. Unmatched junction bases numbered 19, after V lost 5 bases and J lost 10 bases. CDR3 length equals 16 residues. The CDR3 coding sequence is TGTGCCAGCAGCGCGAGACAGGGAGGTCCTTATAGTGGAGCTTTCTTT. Translated, it gives CASSARQGGPYSGAFF.

J is TRBJ2-3 and V is TRBV15; 16 bases are shared with TRBD2. The ends lost 3 bases at V and 3 bases at J; junction bases unmatched: 9. Germline V gene data show CDR1 as LNHNV and CDR2 as YYDKDF (reference sequence). The CDR3 is made up of 19 amino acids. The DNA for the CDR3 is TGTGCCACCAGCAGGGGGGGACTAGCGGGAGGGCTCGGAACAGATACGCAGTATTTT. The encoded protein is CATSRGGLAGGLGTDTQYF. The entire variable domain, with the rest obtained from reference TRBV15 and TRBJ2-3, is as follows: DAMVIQNPRYQVTQFGKPVTLSCSQTLNHNVMYWYQQKSSQAPKLLFHYYDKDFNNEADTPDNFQSRRPNTSFCFLDIRSPGLGDTAMYLCATSRGGLAGGLGTDTQYFGPGTRLTVL.

This chain links TRBV29-1 with TRBJ2-1, with D maybe TRBD2 (6 bases). The CDR3 has 14 residues. Germline CDR1 SQVTM, CDR2 ANQGSEA. V lost 6 bases, J lost 9 bases, and 21 bases lay in between. CDR3 sequence reads: CSVGGTRDSGEQFF. CDR3 DNA sequence: TGCAGCGTCGGGGGTACCCGGGACTCGGGTGAGCAGTTCTTC.

This clone was seen a handful of times. The rearrangement links TRBV5-1 to TRBJ2-1; TRBD2 is a possible D gene (6 bases). The V gene's germline CDR1 is SGHRS and CDR2 YFSETQ. This CDR3 region has 14 residues. Trimming removed 9 bases from V and 1 base from J, with 14 bases in between. CDR3 protein: CATTSGSSYNEQFF. CDR3 sequence (DNA): TGCGCCACCACCAGCGGGTCGTCCTACAATGAGCAGTTCTTC.

This clone appeared a single time. The chain recombines TRBV7-2 with TRBJ2-3; tentatively, D is TRBD2 (5 bases). V lost 5 bases to trimming and J lost 3 bases, with 9 bases between them. Germline V gene lookup returns CDR1 SGHTA and CDR2 FQGNSA. The CDR3 consists of 13 residues. CDR3 protein: CASSGEPTDTQYF. As DNA, the CDR3 is TGTGCCAGCAGCGGGGAGCCGACAGATACGCAGTATTTT.

The V call is TRBV6-5, the J call TRBJ2-7; TRBD2 agrees at 7 bases. The length of the CDR3 is 15 residues. V gave up 6 bases and J gave up 4 bases; unmatched junction bases: 12. CDR1 and CDR2 from the germline V gene are MNHEY and SVGAGI. CDR3 sequence reads: CASSPSGNGWYEQYF. The CDR3 coding sequence is TGTGCCAGCAGCCCGAGCGGGAATGGTTGGTACGAGCAGTACTTC.

The chain employs TRBV29-1 and TRBJ1-1; D call uncertain. Between the trimmed V and J ends, which lost 4 bases and 2 bases, there was a span of 5 bases. Per germline, CDR1 SQVTM and CDR2 ANQGSEA. The CDR3 length is 11 residues. As DNA, the CDR3 is TGCAGCGTTGCGGTAAACACTGAAGCTTTCTTT. Encoded protein: CSVAVNTEAFF.

The rearrangement links TRBV30 to TRBJ2-3, with 9 bases that match TRBD2. This CDR3 is built from 15 residues. Germline values: CDR1 GTSNPN, CDR2 SVGIG (reference sequence). Trimming at V came to 2 bases and at J to 4 bases, leaving 7 bases not matched to a gene. As DNA, the CDR3 is TGTGCCTGGAGTCATAGCGGGAGAGAGGCAGATACGCAGTATTTT. Its protein product is CAWSHSGREADTQYF.

This chain connects TRBV4-2 to TRBJ2-5; 8 bases line up with TRBD2. This CDR3 comprises 17 residues. With 0 bases clipped from V and 3 bases from J, the junction kept 9 bases outside the gene matches. The germline gives CDR1 LGHNA, CDR2 YNFKEQ. The CDR3 nucleotides read TGTGCCAGCAGCCAAGATCTAGCGGGCCAGGGTGAAGAGACCCAGTACTTC. It codes for CASSQDLAGQGEETQYF.

This chain connects TRBV30 to TRBJ2-1; 10 bases agree with TRBD1. Trimming took 5 bases from V and 0 from J; bases not matched to a gene: 4. The CDR3 is 15 amino acids. Germline values: CDR1 GTSNPN, CDR2 SVGIG (reference sequence). The CDR3 spells CAWGTGVSSYNEQFF. CDR3 in DNA: TGTGCCTGGGGGACAGGGGTAAGCTCCTACAATGAGCAGTTCTTC.

J is TRBJ1-2 and V is TRBV5-1; a weak D match, TRBD1 (5 bases). CDR1 and CDR2 (germline): SGHRS, YFSETQ. The CDR3 has 11 amino acids. Deletions cut 7 bases from V and 6 bases from J, with 10 bases between. The CDR3 loop is CASGEGNGYTF. The CDR3 DNA sequence: TGCGCCAGCGGGGAGGGGAATGGCTACACCTTC.

The gene calls are TRBV7-2 and TRBJ2-7, with 8 positions matching TRBD2. From germline, CDR1 is SGHTA and CDR2 FQGNSA. Trimming cost V 1 base and J 6 bases; bases outside gene matches: 2. This CDR3 region has 13 residues. The DNA of the CDR3 is TGTGCCAGCAGCTTAGGAGCGGGGGCCGAGCAGTACTTC. Its translation is CASSLGAGAEQYF.

The chain's CDR3 is CASSLGWTSDYNEQFF. DNA of the CDR3: TGCGCCAGCAGCTTGGGGTGGACTAGCGATTACAATGAGCAGTTCTTC. The gene calls are TRBV5-1 and TRBJ2-1, with 9 nucleotides matching TRBD2. V lost 0 bases, J lost 4 bases, and 5 bases stayed unmatched. The germline V gene has CDR1 SGHRS and CDR2 YFSETQ. This CDR3 is 16 amino acids long.

This clone has just a few counts. The rearrangement links TRBV25-1 to TRBJ1-4; TRBD1 matches at 8 bases. Per germline, CDR1 MGHDK and CDR2 SYGVNS. This CDR3 has 13 amino acids. J gave up 8 bases and V 7 bases, and 6 bases lay outside the gene matches. DNA for the CDR3: TGTGCCAGCAACGACAGGGGTATAGAAAAACTGTTTTTT. Translating gives CASNDRGIEKLFF. Based on the CDR3 plus reference TRBV25-1 and TRBJ1-4, the full variable domain is EADIYQTPRYLVIGTGKKITLECSQTMGHDKMYWYQQDPGMELHLIHYSYGVNSTEKGDLSSESTVSRIRTEHFPLTLESARPSHTSQYLCASNDRGIEKLFFGSGTQLSVL.

This chain uses TRBV5-6 with TRBJ1-2; 7 bases agree with TRBD1. The CDR3 extends over 17 amino acids. J was trimmed by 4 bases and V by 2 bases; bases with no gene match: 14. CDR1 SGHDT and CDR2 YYEEEE come from the germline V gene. This CDR3 is CASSFHIGQGVFYGYTF. The CDR3 region has the DNA TGTGCCAGCAGCTTCCATATTGGGCAGGGGGTATTCTATGGCTACACCTTC.

The chain employs TRBV19 and TRBJ2-1, with D possibly TRBD2 on 6 matching bases. Trimming took 7 bases from V and 3 from J, leaving 10 bases between them. The CDR3 length is 13 residues. CDR1 is LNHDA and CDR2 is SQIVND in the germline V gene (reference sequence). The CDR3 is CASTGDLYNEQFF. The CDR3 DNA reads as TGTGCCAGTACGGGGGACCTCTACAATGAGCAGTTCTTC.

J is TRBJ1-5 and V is TRBV6-5; 7 bases are a match to TRBD1. This CDR3 has 14 amino acids. Germline trimming cut 6 bases from V and 7 bases from J; bases unmatched to any gene: 9. Germline V CDR1 and CDR2: MNHEY, SVGAGI. In nucleotides, the CDR3 is TGTGCCAGCAGGATCGACAGGGATGGACAGCCCCAGCATTTT. It codes for CASRIDRDGQPQHF.

V usage is TRBV11-1 and J usage is TRBJ2-7, with D tentatively TRBD2 (5 bases). Per germline, CDR1 SGHAT and CDR2 FQDESV (reference sequence). V lost 6 bases and J 2 bases, leaving 20 bases between the germline ends. This CDR3 spans 16 amino acids. The DNA for the CDR3 is TGTGCCAGCAGACCCCGGTCGGACTCCAATCCCTACGAGCAGTACTTC. Translated, it gives CASRPRSDSNPYEQYF. Based on the CDR3 plus reference TRBV11-1 and TRBJ2-7, the full variable domain is EAEVAQSPRYKITEKSQAVAFWCDPISGHATLYWYRQILGQGPELLVQFQDESVVDDSQLPKDRFSAERLKGVDSTLKIQPAELGDSAMYLCASRPRSDSNPYEQYFGPGTRLTVT.

This chain's CDR3 is CASSLAMAGLDIQYF. The CDR3 DNA reads as TGTGCCAGCAGCTTAGCTATGGCCGGGTTGGACATTCAGTACTTC. V and J are TRBV7-8 and TRBJ2-4; D not resolved. Germline V gene lookup returns CDR1 SGHVS and CDR2 FQNEAQ. V lost 0 bases and J 8 bases, leaving 14 bases between the germline ends. The CDR3 length is 15 residues.

The chain couples TRBV28 to TRBJ2-7, with a tentative D call TRBD1 (6 bases). V gave up 7 bases and J gave up 4 bases, with 38 bases separating them. CDR3 size: 21 residues. Germline CDR1 and CDR2: MDHEN and SYDVKM. This CDR3 is CASKIRQRQVPFTNRLYEQYF. The CDR3 DNA is TGTGCCAGCAAGATAAGACAGAGACAGGTCCCCTTTACAAATAGGTTGTACGAGCAGTACTTC.

In its sample, this clone was seen once. The rearrangement links TRBV7-9 to TRBJ1-5; D remains unclear. CDR1 SEHNR and CDR2 FQNEAQ come from the germline V gene (reference sequence). Trimming left V 5 bases short and J 2 bases short, with 4 bases between. The CDR3 is 12 amino acids. CDR3 in DNA: TGTGCCAGCAGCCAGGGCAATCAGCCCCAGCATTTT. It encodes CASSQGNQPQHF.

The genes are TRBV6-1 and TRBJ2-5, with 8 bases lining up with TRBD1. In germline, CDR1 is MNHNS, CDR2 SASEGT. The CDR3 runs 15 residues. Trimming took 2 bases from V and 5 from J; bases not matched to a gene: 7. CDR3 sequence: CASSERQGARETQYF. CDR3 sequence (DNA): TGTGCCAGCAGTGAACGTCAGGGGGCTCGGGAGACCCAGTACTTC.

This sequence joins TRBV13 and TRBJ1-1, with 7 bases matching TRBD1. V lost 1 base to trimming and J lost 0 bases; unmatched junction nucleotides: 23. The CDR3 covers 22 residues. In germline, CDR1 is PRHDT, CDR2 FYEKMQ (reference sequence). The CDR3 nucleotides are TGTGCCAGCAGCTTAGCACCGTTCCTAAAGACCGGGACAGACAACATGAACACTGAAGCTTTCTTT. It yields the protein CASSLAPFLKTGTDNMNTEAFF. Full variable domain (outside the CDR3, taken from reference TRBV13 and TRBJ1-1): AAGVIQSPRHLIKEKRETATLKCYPIPRHDTVYWYQQGPGQDPQFLISFYEKMQSDKGSIPDRFSAQQFSDYHSELNMSSLELGDSALYFCASSLAPFLKTGTDNMNTEAFFGQGTRLTVV.

The J gene is TRBJ2-1, the V gene TRBV30, with 7 bases identical to TRBD2. V lost 4 bases to trimming and J lost 16 bases; unmatched junction nucleotides: 10. The CDR3 spans 11 residues. Germline values: CDR1 GTSNPN, CDR2 SVGIG (reference sequence). CDR3 bases: TGTGCCTGGAAGGCGGGACTACTCATTTTCTTC. It is translated as CAWKAGLLIFF.

This sequence joins TRBV19 and TRBJ2-7; 8 nucleotides align to TRBD2. Looked up from germline, CDR1 is LNHDA and CDR2 is SQIVND (reference sequence). The CDR3 totals 14 residues. With V trimmed by 4 bases and J by 5 bases, 7 bases remained unmatched. This CDR3 is CASSKGLVAHEQYF. The CDR3 DNA is TGTGCCAGTAGTAAGGGACTAGTTGCGCACGAGCAGTACTTC.

The chain employs TRBV9 and TRBJ2-7, with 9 bases fitting TRBD1. CDR1 SGDLS and CDR2 YYNGEE come from the germline V gene. The CDR3 spans 15 residues. V dropped 2 bases and J dropped 4; count of bases not matched to a gene: 7. CDR3 coding DNA: TGTGCCAGCAGCGTGGCGGGACAGGGTACTTACGAGCAGTACTTC. As protein: CASSVAGQGTYEQYF.

The chain combines TRBV21-1 with TRBJ2-2; no DNA check was done on the table's D call, TRBD1. TRBV21-1 is termed a pseudogene. The length of the CDR3 is 13 residues. Here the CDR3 reads CASNPKDRAELFF. The CDR3, as DNA: TGTGCCAGCAACCCTAAGGACAGGGCGGAGCTGTTTTTT.